One sample yielded the 27 T cell receptor beta chains listed below, sequenced in a study of response to subunit inactivated influenza vaccine. TCRdb re-derived calls from the RT-PCR reads in MiXCR, one entry per CDR3 protein. The sample includes 400,000 to 550,000 distinct CDR3 sequences, 25% of them seen just once. This material consisted of CD4+ T cells sorted from PBMCs, taken about 5 days after vaccination. The receptors originated from a man in his fifties who received an inactivated influenza vaccine.

V is TRBV24-1 and J is TRBJ1-1; TRBD1 matches at 10 bases. The germline V gene has CDR1 KGHDR and CDR2 SFDVKD. The CDR3 contains 15 residues. V lost 8 bases, J lost 1 base, and 6 bases stayed unmatched. The CDR3 nucleotides are TGTGCCACCAAGTCCGGGACAGGGGAGAACACTGAAGCTTTCTTT. Residues: CATKSGTGENTEAFF.

Only a few counts were recorded for this clonotype. CDR3 DNA: TGCAGCGTGACAACTAATGAAAAACTGTTTTTT. It codes for CSVTTNEKLFF. The rearrangement joins TRBV29-1 to TRBJ1-4; D is unresolved. V dropped 6 bases and J dropped 0 bases, with 2 bases sitting between them. Germline CDR1 SQVTM, CDR2 ANQGSEA. The CDR3 runs to 11 residues.

In this sample, this clonotype turned up a few times. This chain connects TRBV6-5 to TRBJ1-6; no reliable D call. V shed 3 bases and J shed 10 bases, with 4 bases lying between them. Germline V gives CDR1 MNHEY, CDR2 SVGAGI. The CDR3 length is 11 residues. CDR3 coding DNA: TGTGCCAGCAGTTATGAGTCACCCCTCCACTTT. Translated: CASSYESPLHF.

This clonotype has more than one count but fewer than ten. The gene calls are TRBV24-1 and TRBJ2-3; D might be TRBD1 (5 bases). Trimming stripped 0 bases from V and 2 bases from J, with 8 bases between. Germline CDR1 KGHDR, CDR2 SFDVKD. The CDR3 runs 15 residues. CDR3 nucleotide sequence: TGTGCCACCAGTGATTTGCGACAGATCACAGATACGCAGTATTTT. It specifies CATSDLRQITDTQYF.

This chain joins TRBV11-2 and TRBJ2-7; TRBD1 is a possible D gene (5 bases). Germline CDR1 is SGHAT and CDR2 is FQNNGV. CDR3 size: 13 residues. V shed 5 bases and J shed 5 bases, with 13 bases lying between them. The CDR3 nucleotides read TGTGCCAGCAGCCCCAGGGTCATCCACGAGCAGTACTTC. This sequence encodes CASSPRVIHEQYF.

In its sample, this clonotype was seen a few times. The rearrangement uses TRBV12-3 or TRBV12-4 and TRBJ2-3; TRBD2 aligns across 9 bases. J was trimmed by 0 bases and V by 3 bases; bases with no gene match: 10. This CDR3 comprises 18 residues. CDR3 bases: TGTGCCAGCAGTTTTGAGGCTAGCGGGGTCGGAAGCACAGATACGCAGTATTTT. Protein sequence: CASSFEASGVGSTDTQYF.

The chain has TRBV7-9 and TRBJ1-5; the D gene is possibly TRBD1 (6 bases). The CDR3 spans 13 residues. Germline V gene data show CDR1 as SEHNR and CDR2 as FQNEAQ (reference sequence). The V end lost 6 bases, the J end lost 7 bases, and 13 bases lay between the germline ends. The CDR3 DNA reads TGTGCCAGCAGTTACCACAGGGACCAGCCCCAGCATTTT. Its protein product is CASSYHRDQPQHF.

The chain joins TRBV20-1 to TRBJ1-3, with D unresolved. V dropped 2 bases and J dropped 0 bases, with 11 bases sitting between them. This CDR3 contains 15 residues. Germline V gene lookup returns CDR1 DFQATT and CDR2 SNEGSKA (reference sequence). CDR3 sequence reads: CSARRQTSSGNTIYF. In nucleotides, the CDR3 is TGCAGTGCTAGAAGGCAGACTTCCTCTGGAAACACCATATATTTT.

The gene calls are TRBV9 and TRBJ2-1, with D unclear. Germline V CDR1 and CDR2: SGDLS, YYNGEE. Trimming removed 6 bases at V and 12 bases at J, with 19 bases between. The CDR3 spans 13 residues. CDR3 residues: CASTGGGSDMQFF. The CDR3, as DNA: TGTGCCAGCACCGGCGGTGGGTCAGATATGCAGTTCTTC.

The rearrangement joins TRBV6-5 to TRBJ2-2, with D unresolved. CDR1 and CDR2 from the germline V gene are MNHEY and SVGAGI. There are 15 residues in the CDR3. With 0 bases removed from V and 0 bases from J, the gap between germline ends came to 5 bases. The CDR3 DNA reads as TGTGCCAGCAGTTACTCATTCGCGAACACCGGGGAGCTGTTTTTT. Translated: CASSYSFANTGELFF.

The gene calls are TRBV4-2 and TRBJ2-7; a possible D gene is TRBD1 (6 bases). Germline assignment: CDR1 LGHNA and CDR2 YNFKEQ. The V end lost 4 bases, the J end lost 3 bases, and 16 bases lay between the germline ends. The CDR3 is 15 amino acids. The CDR3 spells CASSPTQGNGYEQYF. As DNA, the CDR3 is TGTGCCAGCAGCCCAACTCAGGGGAACGGCTACGAGCAGTACTTC.

V gene TRBV10-3 combines with J gene TRBJ1-1, with 7 nucleotides matching TRBD1. The CDR3 has 15 amino acids. The ends lost 3 bases at V and 8 bases at J; junction bases unmatched: 12. CDR1 and CDR2 (germline): ENHRY, SYGVKD. This CDR3 is CAISEGTAPTEEAFF. CDR3 coding DNA: TGTGCCATCAGTGAAGGGACAGCCCCCACAGAAGAAGCTTTCTTT.

CDR3 residues: CSAGSGSTDTQYF. Here the CDR3 DNA reads TGCAGTGCTGGTAGCGGGAGCACAGATACGCAGTATTTT. V usage is TRBV20-1 and J usage is TRBJ2-3, with TRBD2 matching over 7 bases. The CDR3 has 13 amino acids. V lost 5 bases to trimming and J lost 0 bases; unmatched junction nucleotides: 2. Germline V gene data show CDR1 as DFQATT and CDR2 as SNEGSKA (reference sequence).

V and J are TRBV20-1 and TRBJ2-5; 11 positions match TRBD2. Losses at the gene ends were 4 bases for V and 0 bases for J; bases not matched to a gene: 10. From germline, CDR1 is DFQATT and CDR2 SNEGSKA (reference sequence). The CDR3 totals 17 residues. The CDR3 reads CSATPGLAVRYQETQYF. The CDR3 DNA reads as TGCAGTGCTACACCGGGACTAGCGGTACGGTACCAAGAGACCCAGTACTTC.

This sequence joins TRBV30 and TRBJ2-2; D is unclear. The germline gives CDR1 GTSNPN, CDR2 SVGIG (reference sequence). Trimming cost V 1 base and J 6 bases, with 6 bases left between them. The CDR3 spans 12 residues. The CDR3 loop is CAWSGNPGELFF. As DNA, the CDR3 is TGTGCCTGGAGTGGGAATCCCGGGGAGCTGTTTTTT.

This clonotype was observed a handful of times. The genes are TRBV20-1 and TRBJ1-2; possible D gene TRBD1, 5 bases. Germline V gives CDR1 DFQATT, CDR2 SNEGSKA (reference sequence). There are 14 residues in the CDR3. Trimming cost V 3 bases and J 6 bases, with 17 bases left between them. The CDR3 here is CSASRRPQGDGYTF. The CDR3, as DNA: TGCAGTGCTAGTAGACGGCCGCAGGGAGATGGCTACACCTTC.

This clonotype was counted ten times or more. The genes are TRBV10-3 and TRBJ2-3, with D perhaps being TRBD1 or TRBD2 (5 bases each). CDR3 size: 13 residues. From germline, CDR1 is ENHRY and CDR2 SYGVKD. With 6 bases removed from V and 11 bases from J, the gap between germline ends came to 18 bases. CDR3: CAIRERDHPWQYF. The CDR3 DNA reads TGTGCCATCAGGGAAAGGGACCACCCTTGGCAGTATTTT.

This clonotype was seen only a few times. The chain uses TRBV20-1 and TRBJ1-1; 8 nucleotides line up with TRBD1. V shed 1 base, J shed 3 bases, and the junction held 4 bases outside the gene matches. The CDR3 contains 14 residues. From germline, CDR1 is DFQATT and CDR2 SNEGSKA (reference sequence). The CDR3 region has the DNA TGCAGTGCTAGAGGACAGGGGATGTACACTGAAGCTTTCTTT. Amino acids: CSARGQGMYTEAFF.

Only a few counts were recorded for this clonotype. The V call is TRBV5-8, the J call TRBJ2-1; TRBD1 matches at 11 bases. The CDR3 totals 16 residues. Losses at the gene ends were 3 bases for V and 3 bases for J; bases not matched to a gene: 5. The V gene's germline CDR1 is SGHTS and CDR2 YDEGEE. In nucleotides, the CDR3 is TGTGCCAGCAGCTCAACCGGGACAGGGGGCTACAATGAGCAGTTCTTC. Protein product: CASSSTGTGGYNEQFF.

This clonotype has only a few counts. The chain has TRBV6-1 and TRBJ2-7; 7 nucleotides agree with TRBD2. The CDR3 length is 16 residues. Germline CDR1 and CDR2: MNHNS and SASEGT. J was trimmed by 1 base and V by 5 bases; bases with no gene match: 11. The CDR3 sequence is CASSPSGVGGSYEQYF. The CDR3 DNA follows: TGTGCCAGCAGTCCCAGCGGGGTCGGCGGGTCCTACGAGCAGTACTTC.

CDR3 DNA sequence: TGTGCCACCAGAAAAAGGGATAACAATGAGCAGTTCTTC. Its translation is CATRKRDNNEQFF. This chain links TRBV19 with TRBJ2-1; D remains unclear. The length of the CDR3 is 13 residues. Trimming cost V 10 bases and J 5 bases, with 15 bases left between them. Germline values: CDR1 LNHDA, CDR2 SQIVND (reference sequence).

The V call is TRBV11-2, the J call TRBJ2-1, with 12 bases that match TRBD2. V shed 0 bases, J shed 6 bases, and the junction held 3 bases outside the gene matches. This CDR3 is built from 16 residues. Germline V gives CDR1 SGHAT, CDR2 FQNNGV. The CDR3 DNA is TGTGCCAGCAGCTTAGAACTAGCGGGGGGCGTCAATGAGCAGTTCTTC. Residues: CASSLELAGGVNEQFF.

The V call is TRBV4-3, the J call TRBJ1-6, with D maybe TRBD1 (6 bases). This CDR3 comprises 18 residues. Looked up from germline, CDR1 is LGHNA and CDR2 is YSLEER. Trimming cost V 4 bases and J 0 bases, with 16 bases left between them. Here the CDR3 reads CASSPTYGQSSYNSPLHF. DNA for the CDR3: TGCGCCAGCAGCCCCACATACGGACAGAGCTCCTATAATTCACCCCTCCACTTT.

This chain joins TRBV20-1 and TRBJ2-3; no definite D call. CDR3 length: 14 residues. V was trimmed by 3 bases and J by 1 base, leaving 11 bases between them. Looked up from germline, CDR1 is DFQATT and CDR2 is SNEGSKA (reference sequence). CDR3 protein: CSASLWDGTDTQYF. The CDR3, as DNA: TGCAGTGCTAGTTTGTGGGATGGCACAGATACGCAGTATTTT.

The gene calls are TRBV6-2 or TRBV6-3 and TRBJ2-7, with D possibly TRBD1 on 6 matching bases. V lost 7 bases, J lost 1 base, and 20 bases lay in between. The CDR3 is made up of 16 amino acids. Germline CDR1 MNHEY, CDR2 SVGEGT. The CDR3 loop reads CASTKPPDRNSYEQYF. In nucleotides, the CDR3 is TGTGCCAGCACCAAGCCCCCGGACAGAAATTCCTACGAGCAGTACTTC.

There are a few counts of this clonotype. This rearrangement joins TRBV11-2 to TRBJ2-1; 15 bases line up with TRBD2. Germline-derived CDR1 and CDR2 are SGHAT and FQNNGV. The CDR3 loop spans 20 amino acids. V gave up 0 bases and J gave up 3 bases; unmatched junction bases: 9. This CDR3 reads CASSLDLLGLAGGVYNEQFF. The CDR3 nucleotides read TGTGCCAGCAGCTTAGATCTGTTGGGACTAGCGGGAGGTGTCTACAATGAGCAGTTCTTC.

A few counts support this clonotype. The CDR3: CSVEGTDQETQYF. The CDR3 nucleotides read TGCAGCGTTGAAGGGACAGACCAAGAGACCCAGTACTTC. The rearrangement uses TRBV29-1 and TRBJ2-5, with D perhaps matching TRBD1 (6 bases). Germline values: CDR1 SQVTM, CDR2 ANQGSEA. This CDR3 comprises 13 residues. V was pared by 1 base and J by 0 bases, with 6 bases between.